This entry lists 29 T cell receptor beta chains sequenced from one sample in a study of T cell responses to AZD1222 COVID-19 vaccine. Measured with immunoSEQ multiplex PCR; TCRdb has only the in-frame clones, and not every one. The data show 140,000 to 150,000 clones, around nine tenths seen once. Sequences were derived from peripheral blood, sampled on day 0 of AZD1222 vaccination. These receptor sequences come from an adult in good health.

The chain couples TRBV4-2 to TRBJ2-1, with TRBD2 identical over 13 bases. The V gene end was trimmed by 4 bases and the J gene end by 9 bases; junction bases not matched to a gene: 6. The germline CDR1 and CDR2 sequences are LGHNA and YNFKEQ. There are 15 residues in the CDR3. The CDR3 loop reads CASSPTSGRAIEQFF. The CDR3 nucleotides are TGTGCCAGCAGCCCAACTAGCGGGAGGGCCATTGAGCAGTTCTTC.

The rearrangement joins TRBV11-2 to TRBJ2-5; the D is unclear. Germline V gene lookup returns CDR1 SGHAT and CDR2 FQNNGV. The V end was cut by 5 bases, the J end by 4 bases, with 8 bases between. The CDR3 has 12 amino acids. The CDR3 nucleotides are TGTGCCAGCAGCCCTATTCCAGAGACCCAGTACTTC. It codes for CASSPIPETQYF. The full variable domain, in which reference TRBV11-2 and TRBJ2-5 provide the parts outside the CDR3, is EAGVAQSPRYKIIEKRQSVAFWCNPISGHATLYWYQQILGQGPKLLIQFQNNGVVDDSQLPKDRFSAERLKGVDSTLKIQPAKLEDSAVYLCASSPIPETQYFGPGTRLLVL.

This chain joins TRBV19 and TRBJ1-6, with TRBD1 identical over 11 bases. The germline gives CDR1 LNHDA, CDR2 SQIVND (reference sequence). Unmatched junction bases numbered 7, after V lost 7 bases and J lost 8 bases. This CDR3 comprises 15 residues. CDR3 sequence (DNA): TGTGCCAGTACCCGGACAGGGGGCTCCTATTCACCCCTCCACTTT. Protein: CASTRTGGSYSPLHF.

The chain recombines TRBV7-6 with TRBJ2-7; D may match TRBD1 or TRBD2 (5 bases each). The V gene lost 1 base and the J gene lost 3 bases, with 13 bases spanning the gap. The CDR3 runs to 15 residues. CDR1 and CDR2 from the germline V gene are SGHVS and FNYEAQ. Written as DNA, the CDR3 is TGTGCCAGCAGCTTAGATCGGTCGGGGCACTACGAGCAGTACTTC. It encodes CASSLDRSGHYEQYF.

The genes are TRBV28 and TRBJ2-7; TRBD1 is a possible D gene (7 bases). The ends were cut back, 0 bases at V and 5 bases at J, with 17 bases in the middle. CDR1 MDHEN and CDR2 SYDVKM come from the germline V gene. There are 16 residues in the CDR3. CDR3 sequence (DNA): TGTGCCAGCAGTTTATGGGGCAGGGGGGAGGACGACGAGCAGTACTTC. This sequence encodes CASSLWGRGEDDEQYF.

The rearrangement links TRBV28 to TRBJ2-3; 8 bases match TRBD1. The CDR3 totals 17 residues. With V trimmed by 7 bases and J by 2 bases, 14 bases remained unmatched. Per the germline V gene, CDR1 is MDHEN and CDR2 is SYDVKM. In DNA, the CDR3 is TGTGCCAGCACGTCTTTACAGGGGGTGGAGGTCACAGATACGCAGTATTTT. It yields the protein CASTSLQGVEVTDTQYF.

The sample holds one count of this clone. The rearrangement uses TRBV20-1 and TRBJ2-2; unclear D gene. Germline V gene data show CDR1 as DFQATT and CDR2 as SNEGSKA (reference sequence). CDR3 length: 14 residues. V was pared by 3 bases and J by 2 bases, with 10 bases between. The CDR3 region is CSASRILNTGELFF. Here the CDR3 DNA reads TGCAGTGCTAGTCGAATACTAAACACCGGGGAGCTGTTTTTT.

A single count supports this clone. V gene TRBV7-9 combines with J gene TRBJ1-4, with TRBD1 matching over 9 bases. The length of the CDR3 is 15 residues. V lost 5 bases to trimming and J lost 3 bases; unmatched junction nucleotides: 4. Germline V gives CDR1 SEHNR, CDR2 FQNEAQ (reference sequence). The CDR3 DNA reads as TGTGCCAGCAGCCCGGGACAGGGACCTAATGAAAAACTGTTTTTT. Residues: CASSPGQGPNEKLFF.

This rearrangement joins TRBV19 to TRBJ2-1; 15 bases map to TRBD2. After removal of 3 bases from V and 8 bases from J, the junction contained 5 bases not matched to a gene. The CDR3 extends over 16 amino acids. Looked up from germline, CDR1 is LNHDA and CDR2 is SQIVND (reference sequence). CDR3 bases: TGTGCCAGTAGTATTCCGGGACTAGCGGGAGGAGATGAGCAGTTCTTC. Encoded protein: CASSIPGLAGGDEQFF.

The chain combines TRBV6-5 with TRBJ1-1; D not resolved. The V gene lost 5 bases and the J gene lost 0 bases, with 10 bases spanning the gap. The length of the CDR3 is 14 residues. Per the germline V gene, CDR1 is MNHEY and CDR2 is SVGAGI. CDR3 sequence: CASSRVIMNTEAFF. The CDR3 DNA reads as TGTGCCAGCAGTCGGGTGATCATGAACACTGAAGCTTTCTTT.

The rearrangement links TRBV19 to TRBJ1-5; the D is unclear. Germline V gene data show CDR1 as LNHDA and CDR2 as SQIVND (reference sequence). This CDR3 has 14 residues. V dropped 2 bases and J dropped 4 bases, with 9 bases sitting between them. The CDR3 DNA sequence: TGTGCCAGTAGTATACTAGTTCAGAATCAGCCCCAGCATTTT. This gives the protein CASSILVQNQPQHF.

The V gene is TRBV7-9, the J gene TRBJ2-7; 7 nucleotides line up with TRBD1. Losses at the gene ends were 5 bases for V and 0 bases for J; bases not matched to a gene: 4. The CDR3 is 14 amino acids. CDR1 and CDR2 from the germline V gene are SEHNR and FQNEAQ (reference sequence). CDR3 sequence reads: CASSPWDSSYEQYF. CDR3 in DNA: TGTGCCAGCAGCCCTTGGGACAGCTCCTACGAGCAGTACTTC. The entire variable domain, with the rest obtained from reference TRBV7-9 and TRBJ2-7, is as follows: DTGVSQNPRHKITKRGQNVTFRCDPISEHNRLYWYRQTLGQGPEFLTYFQNEAQLEKSRLLSDRFSAERPKGSFSTLEIQRTEQGDSAMYLCASSPWDSSYEQYFGPGTRLTVT.

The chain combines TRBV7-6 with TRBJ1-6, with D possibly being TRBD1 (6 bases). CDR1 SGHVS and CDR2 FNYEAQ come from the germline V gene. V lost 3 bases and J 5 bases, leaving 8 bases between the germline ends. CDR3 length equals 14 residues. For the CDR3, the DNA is TGTGCCAGCAGCTTCGGGGGGCATAATTCACCCCTCCACTTT. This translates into CASSFGGHNSPLHF.

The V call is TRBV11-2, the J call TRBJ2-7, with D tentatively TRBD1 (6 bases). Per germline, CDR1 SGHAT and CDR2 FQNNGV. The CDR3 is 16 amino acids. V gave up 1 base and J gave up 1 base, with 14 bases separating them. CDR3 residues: CASSLAGQRTSYEQYF. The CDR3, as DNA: TGTGCCAGCAGCTTAGCAGGACAGAGAACATCCTACGAGCAGTACTTC.

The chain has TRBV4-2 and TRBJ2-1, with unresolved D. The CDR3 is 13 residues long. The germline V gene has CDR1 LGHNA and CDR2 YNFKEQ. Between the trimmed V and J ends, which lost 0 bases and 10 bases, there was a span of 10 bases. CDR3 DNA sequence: TGTGCCAGCAGCCAAGACAGCTTCGGGGAGCAGTTCTTC. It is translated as CASSQDSFGEQFF.

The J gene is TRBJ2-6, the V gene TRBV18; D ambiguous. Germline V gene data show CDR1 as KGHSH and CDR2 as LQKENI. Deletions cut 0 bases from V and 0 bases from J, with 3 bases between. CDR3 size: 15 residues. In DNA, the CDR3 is TGTGCCAGCTCACCACCGGTCTCTGGGGCCAACGTCCTGACTTTC. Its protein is CASSPPVSGANVLTF.

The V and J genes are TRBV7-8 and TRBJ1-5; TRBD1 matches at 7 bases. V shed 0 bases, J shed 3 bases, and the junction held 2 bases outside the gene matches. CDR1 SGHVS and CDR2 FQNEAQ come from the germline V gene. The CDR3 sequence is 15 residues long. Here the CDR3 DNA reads TGTGCCAGCAGCTTAGCTCAGGGGGACAATCAGCCCCAGCATTTT. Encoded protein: CASSLAQGDNQPQHF. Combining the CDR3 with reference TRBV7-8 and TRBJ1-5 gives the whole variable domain GAGVSQSPRYKVAKRGQDVALRCDPISGHVSLFWYQQALGQGPEFLTYFQNEAQLDKSGLPSDRFFAERPEGSVSTLKIQRTQQEDSAVYLCASSLAQGDNQPQHFGDGTRLSIL.

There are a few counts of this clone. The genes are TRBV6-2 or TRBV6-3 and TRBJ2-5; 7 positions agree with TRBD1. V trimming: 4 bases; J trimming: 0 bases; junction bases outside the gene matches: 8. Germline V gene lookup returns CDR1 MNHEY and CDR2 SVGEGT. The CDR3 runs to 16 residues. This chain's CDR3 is CASSSGTALYQETQYF. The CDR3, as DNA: TGTGCCAGCAGTTCCGGGACAGCGCTGTACCAAGAGACCCAGTACTTC.

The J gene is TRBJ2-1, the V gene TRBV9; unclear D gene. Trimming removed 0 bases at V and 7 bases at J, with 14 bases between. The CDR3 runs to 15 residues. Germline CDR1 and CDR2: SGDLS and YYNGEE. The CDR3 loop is CASSVEGSGVNEQFF. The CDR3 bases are TGTGCCAGCAGCGTAGAAGGTTCCGGCGTAAATGAGCAGTTCTTC.

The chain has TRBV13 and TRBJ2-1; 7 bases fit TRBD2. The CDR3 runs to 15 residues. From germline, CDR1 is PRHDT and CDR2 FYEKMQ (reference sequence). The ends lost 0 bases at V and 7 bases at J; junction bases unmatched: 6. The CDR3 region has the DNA TGTGCCAGCAGCTTAGGGGGCGGGAGTGGAAATGAGCAGTTCTTC. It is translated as CASSLGGGSGNEQFF.

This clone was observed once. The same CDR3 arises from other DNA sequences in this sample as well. CDR3 region: CSASMGREQYF. The CDR3 DNA reads as TGCAGTGCTAGTATGGGTCGGGAGCAGTACTTC. V and J are TRBV20-1 and TRBJ2-7; D is undetermined. V lost 3 bases and J lost 7, with 10 bases in between. CDR1 DFQATT and CDR2 SNEGSKA come from the germline V gene (reference sequence). This CDR3 spans 11 amino acids.

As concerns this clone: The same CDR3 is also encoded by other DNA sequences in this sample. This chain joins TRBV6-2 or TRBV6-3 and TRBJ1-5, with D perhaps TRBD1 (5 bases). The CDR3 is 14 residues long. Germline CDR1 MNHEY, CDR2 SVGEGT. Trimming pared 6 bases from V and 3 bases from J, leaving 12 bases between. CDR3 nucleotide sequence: TGTGCCAGCAGCCTGGGGGGACCCAATCAGCCCCAGCATTTT. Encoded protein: CASSLGGPNQPQHF.

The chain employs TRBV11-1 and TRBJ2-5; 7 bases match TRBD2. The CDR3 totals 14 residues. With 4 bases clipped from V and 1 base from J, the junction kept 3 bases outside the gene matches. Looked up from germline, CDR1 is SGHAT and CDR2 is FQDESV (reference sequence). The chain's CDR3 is CASSSLAAQETQYF. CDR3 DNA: TGTGCCAGCAGCTCTCTAGCGGCCCAAGAGACCCAGTACTTC.

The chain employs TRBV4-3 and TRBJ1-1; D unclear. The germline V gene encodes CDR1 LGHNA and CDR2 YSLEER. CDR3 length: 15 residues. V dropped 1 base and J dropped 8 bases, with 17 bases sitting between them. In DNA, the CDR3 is TGCGCCAGCAGCCAAGGGCGATGGACCTCCGGAGAAGCTTTCTTT. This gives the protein CASSQGRWTSGEAFF.

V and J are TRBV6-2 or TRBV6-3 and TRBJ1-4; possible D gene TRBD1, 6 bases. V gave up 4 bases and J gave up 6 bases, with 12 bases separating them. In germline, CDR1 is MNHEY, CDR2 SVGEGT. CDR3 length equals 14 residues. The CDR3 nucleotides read TGTGCCAGCAGTTGGGGGCGACTGGATGAAAAACTGTTTTTT. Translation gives CASSWGRLDEKLFF.

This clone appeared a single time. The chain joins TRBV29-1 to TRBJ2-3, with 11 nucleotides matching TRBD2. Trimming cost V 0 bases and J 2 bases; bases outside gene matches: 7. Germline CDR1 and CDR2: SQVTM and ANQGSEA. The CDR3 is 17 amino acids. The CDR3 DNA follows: TGCAGCGTTGAAGATCTTACTAGCGGGGGTTTCACAGATACGCAGTATTTT. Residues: CSVEDLTSGGFTDTQYF.

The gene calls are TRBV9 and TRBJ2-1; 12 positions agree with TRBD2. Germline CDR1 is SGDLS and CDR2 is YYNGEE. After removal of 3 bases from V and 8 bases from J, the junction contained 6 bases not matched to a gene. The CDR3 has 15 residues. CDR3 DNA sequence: TGTGCCAGCAGCGCTAGCGGGGGGGCCAGGCATGAGCAGTTCTTC. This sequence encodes CASSASGGARHEQFF.

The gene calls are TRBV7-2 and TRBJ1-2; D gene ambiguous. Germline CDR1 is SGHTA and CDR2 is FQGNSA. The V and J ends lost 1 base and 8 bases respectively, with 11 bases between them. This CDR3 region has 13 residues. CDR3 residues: CASSLVFEEGYTF. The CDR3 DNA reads TGTGCCAGCAGCTTAGTCTTTGAGGAGGGCTACACCTTC.

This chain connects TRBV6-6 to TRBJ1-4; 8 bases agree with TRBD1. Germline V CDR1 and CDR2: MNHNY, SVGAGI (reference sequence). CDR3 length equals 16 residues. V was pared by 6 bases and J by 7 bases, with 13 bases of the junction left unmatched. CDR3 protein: CASSPGFSGGGEKLFF. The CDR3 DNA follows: TGTGCCAGCAGCCCGGGATTCTCAGGGGGCGGTGAAAAACTGTTTTTT.